This T cell receptor beta chain was captured by sequencing in a study of blood T cell repertoires in COVID-19. The wider study: Acute-phase and convalescent COVID-19 samples originated in the United States, Italy and Spain. T cells, B-cell-depleted T cells, or PBMCs supplied cDNA or gDNA.

This clone was seen more than once but under ten times. Compared with germline, one end of the junction differs, possibly owing to a read error. CDR3 size: 13 residues. Germline values: CDR1 SGHAT, CDR2 FQNNGV. The method was immunoSEQ multiplex PCR; TCRdb's version includes in-frame clones alone and lacks a portion of them. The data contain a few hundred thousand clones, approximately 90% of them singletons. Material for sequencing was peripheral blood. The clonotype originates from a woman aged 60 to 75 with acute or convalescent COVID-19. The chain links TRBV11-2 to TRBJ1-5; D is ambiguous. The CDR3 region has the DNA TGTGCCAGCAGCGTAGAGGACTTTCAGCCCCAGCATTTT. Its protein is CASSVEDFQPQHF.